This T cell receptor (beta chain) originates from a study of graft-versus-host responses after intestinal transplantation. Between the trimmed V and J ends, which lost 4 bases and 2 bases, there was a span of 14 bases. Looked up from germline, CDR1 is MNHEY and CDR2 is SVGAGI. The CDR3 is 15 amino acids. Clones were read by immunoSEQ multiplex PCR, and TCRdb kept only the in-frame ones, dropping some. The top ten clones hold around 0.49% of a sample with about 110,000 clones, 90% to 95% of them seen once. In regard to this clone: What it binds is not known.

This clonotype originated in a human donor who received an intestinal transplant. The sample was unstimulated CD8+ T cells sorted from spleen or lymph node cells, taken before intestinal transplant. This chain joins TRBV6-5 and TRBJ2-5; possible D gene TRBD1, 6 bases. CDR3 coding DNA: TGTGCCAGCAGTTCCGACAGGTTGACGCAAGAGACCCAGTACTTC. As protein: CASSSDRLTQETQYF.